The next 21 T cell receptor beta chains were all read from a single sample in a study of spatial heterogeneity in lung cancer. The time point denotes: blood at routine non-recurrence follow-up after resection. TCRdb ran MiXCR on the 5' RACE reads and lists one entry per CDR3 protein. The table lists over 70,000 distinct CDR3 sequences, roughly 9% of them singletons. The sample in question was PBMCs, obtained at follow-up. Receptors originate from a female donor with early-stage non-small cell lung cancer.

V and J are TRBV5-1 and TRBJ2-3; weak D call: TRBD2 (6 bases). V shed 6 bases and J shed 1 base, with 18 bases lying between them. Germline V gene lookup returns CDR1 SGHRS and CDR2 YFSETQ. There are 16 residues in the CDR3. CDR3 DNA: TGCGCCAGCACCAACGCTCCGGGACTCCGCACAGATACGCAGTATTTT. Its translation: CASTNAPGLRTDTQYF. Looking up the rest from reference TRBV5-1 and TRBJ2-3 gives the full variable domain: KAGVTQTPRYLIKTRGQQVTLSCSPISGHRSVSWYQQTPGQGLQFLFEYFSETQRNKGNFPGRFSGRQFSNSRSEMNVSTLELGDSALYLCASTNAPGLRTDTQYFGPGTRLTVL.

This clonotype was recorded many times. Compared with germline, one end of the junction differs, possibly owing to a read error. The chain links TRBV7-7 to TRBJ1-4, with D hard to call. The CDR3 length is 13 residues. Germline V lookup: CDR1 SSHAT, CDR2 FNYEAQ (reference sequence). The CDR3: CASSPNTNEKLFF. The CDR3 DNA reads as TGTGCTAGCAGCCCAAACACGAATGAAAAACTGTTTTTT.

This clonotype was counted a few times. V usage is TRBV20-1 and J usage is TRBJ1-2; 12 nucleotides match TRBD1. J lost 3 bases, V lost 0 bases, and 14 bases had no gene match. This CDR3 has 19 residues. From germline, CDR1 is DFQATT and CDR2 SNEGSKA (reference sequence). This CDR3 reads CSARDLFRDRGQRDYGYTF. For the CDR3, the DNA is TGCAGTGCTAGAGACCTATTCCGGGACAGGGGGCAGAGAGACTATGGCTACACCTTC.

This chain connects TRBV5-1 to TRBJ1-4; possibly TRBD1 for D (5 bases). Trimming took off 7 bases at V and 0 bases at J, with 13 bases between the two ends. Germline V gene lookup returns CDR1 SGHRS and CDR2 YFSETQ. This CDR3 is 15 amino acids long. The CDR3 region is CASRSGGSTNEKLFF. CDR3 nucleotides: TGCGCCAGCCGGTCCGGGGGTTCAACTAATGAAAAACTGTTTTTT.

This clonotype was counted many times. The rearrangement links TRBV7-9 to TRBJ2-3; no clear D gene. V shed 5 bases and J shed 2 bases, with 11 bases lying between them. The CDR3 spans 14 residues. CDR1 is SEHNR and CDR2 is FQNEAQ in the germline V gene (reference sequence). CDR3 sequence reads: CASSPPTDTDTQYF. As DNA, the CDR3 is TGTGCCAGCAGCCCCCCGACCGACACAGATACGCAGTATTTT.

This clonotype was found a few times. As DNA, the CDR3 is TGCAGTGCTAAACTCGCGGGAGGAGAGACCCAGTACTTC. The encoded protein is CSAKLAGGETQYF. The chain recombines TRBV20-1 with TRBJ2-5, with 8 positions matching TRBD2. Per germline, CDR1 DFQATT and CDR2 SNEGSKA (reference sequence). V was pared by 4 bases and J by 4 bases, with 5 bases of the junction left unmatched. The CDR3 sequence is 13 residues long.

This chain uses TRBV24-1 with TRBJ2-3, with D uncertain. CDR1 and CDR2 (germline): KGHDR, SFDVKD. Trimming left V 7 bases short and J 1 base short, with 8 bases between. This CDR3 has 13 amino acids. The CDR3 is CATSLPGTDTQYF. The DNA for the CDR3 is TGTGCCACCAGCCTCCCGGGCACAGATACGCAGTATTTT.

This clonotype was recorded many times. DNA for the CDR3: TGTGCCAGCATGCCTACAGGTGGCTCTGGAAACACCATATATTTT. Amino acid sequence: CASMPTGGSGNTIYF. The chain couples TRBV12-3 or TRBV12-4 to TRBJ1-3, with D possibly matching TRBD1 (5 bases). V was trimmed by 7 bases and J by 0 bases, leaving 13 bases between them. This CDR3 is 15 amino acids long.

This clonotype occurred many times. V and J are TRBV20-1 and TRBJ2-3; 7 positions match TRBD2. This CDR3 has 14 amino acids. The germline gives CDR1 DFQATT, CDR2 SNEGSKA (reference sequence). V lost 0 bases to trimming and J lost 6 bases; unmatched junction nucleotides: 6. CDR3 region: CSARDPAGWDTQYF. The CDR3 region has the DNA TGCAGTGCTAGAGATCCAGCGGGGTGGGATACGCAGTATTTT.

CDR3 residues: CSVPLILNTEAFF. Here the CDR3 DNA reads TGCAGTGTGCCTCTGATACTGAACACTGAAGCTTTCTTT. The V and J genes are TRBV20-1 and TRBJ1-1; no firm D call. Trimming removed 7 bases from V and 0 bases from J, with 12 bases in between. From germline, CDR1 is DFQATT and CDR2 SNEGSKA (reference sequence). This CDR3 has 13 amino acids.

This clonotype was detected many times. The V and J genes are TRBV30 and TRBJ2-6, with D uncertain. The V end lost 2 bases, the J end lost 0 bases, and 5 bases lay between the germline ends. Germline V lookup: CDR1 GTSNPN, CDR2 SVGIG (reference sequence). CDR3 length equals 14 residues. In nucleotides, the CDR3 is TGTGCCTGGAGTACCTACTCTGGGGCCAACGTCCTGACTTTC. It translates to CAWSTYSGANVLTF. Complete variable domain (other parts from reference TRBV30 and TRBJ2-6): SQTIHQWPATLVQPVGSPLSLECTVEGTSNPNLYWYRQAAGRGLQLLFYSVGIGQISSEVPQNLSASRPQDRQFILSSKKLLLSDSGFYLCAWSTYSGANVLTFGAGSRLTVL.

The V gene is TRBV29-1, the J gene TRBJ2-7; tentative D call: TRBD2 (5 bases). Germline V gene lookup returns CDR1 SQVTM and CDR2 ANQGSEA. The CDR3 length is 13 residues. With 4 bases removed from V and 3 bases from J, the gap between germline ends came to 13 bases. The chain's CDR3 is CSVVRPEVYEQYF. As DNA, the CDR3 is TGCAGCGTTGTACGGCCGGAGGTCTACGAGCAGTACTTC.

This clonotype has at least ten counts. The chain is built from TRBV5-1 and TRBJ2-1, with 10 bases lining up with TRBD2. This CDR3 has 16 amino acids. CDR1 and CDR2 (germline): SGHRS, YFSETQ. V shed 3 bases, J shed 7 bases, and the junction held 10 bases outside the gene matches. The CDR3 DNA is TGCGCCAGCAGCTCGGTAGCGGGAGGCGGGCAGAATGAGCAGTTCTTC. Translated: CASSSVAGGGQNEQFF.

This clonotype appeared many times. The V call is TRBV12-3 or TRBV12-4, the J call TRBJ2-1; weak D call: TRBD2 (6 bases). Trimming cost V 5 bases and J 9 bases, with 14 bases left between them. The CDR3 loop spans 13 amino acids. In DNA form, the CDR3 reads TGTGCCAGCAGTGGAGCGGGCGGTCTTGAGCAGTTCTTC. This sequence encodes CASSGAGGLEQFF.

This clonotype was recorded many times. The V call is TRBV5-1, the J call TRBJ1-6, with D possibly TRBD1 on 6 matching bases. Germline V lookup: CDR1 SGHRS, CDR2 YFSETQ. Trimming removed 5 bases from V and 14 bases from J, with 20 bases in between. The CDR3 totals 14 residues. CDR3 loop: CASSKDSDEGALHF. DNA for the CDR3: TGCGCCAGCAGTAAGGACAGCGACGAAGGAGCCCTCCACTTT.

The sample holds many counts of this clonotype. Here the CDR3 DNA reads TGTGCCAGCAGCTCGACAGAGAATCAGCCCCAGCATTTT. Translating gives CASSSTENQPQHF. This chain connects TRBV7-9 to TRBJ1-5; tentative D call: TRBD1 (5 bases). The CDR3 is 13 residues long. Deletions cut 4 bases from V and 4 bases from J, with 8 bases between. In germline, CDR1 is SEHNR, CDR2 FQNEAQ (reference sequence).

This clonotype was recorded many times. V and J are TRBV7-6 and TRBJ2-2; TRBD1 matches at 11 bases. The V and J ends lost 3 bases and 2 bases, in that order; junction bases with no gene match: 8. CDR1 is SGHVS, CDR2 FNYEAQ, per germline. This CDR3 comprises 18 residues. For the CDR3, the DNA is TGTGCCAGCAGCTTGTCCCGGGACAGGGGGTTCAACACCGGGGAGCTGTTTTTT. Protein product: CASSLSRDRGFNTGELFF.

The sample holds many counts of this clonotype. This rearrangement joins TRBV7-8 to TRBJ1-2; a weak D match, TRBD1 (5 bases). This CDR3 has 12 amino acids. Deletions cut 2 bases from V and 8 bases from J, with 9 bases between. CDR1 is SGHVS, CDR2 FQNEAQ, per germline. This CDR3 reads CASSLWGYGYTF. The CDR3 region has the DNA TGTGCCAGCAGCTTATGGGGGTACGGCTACACCTTC.

The chain combines TRBV5-1 with TRBJ2-3; 7 positions match TRBD1. The J segment lost 4 bases and the V segment lost 4 bases, leaving 9 bases of the junction unmatched. The CDR3 is 15 amino acids. Germline V gene sequence: CDR1 SGHRS, CDR2 YFSETQ. DNA of the CDR3: TGCGCCAGCAGCGGTAGGCCGGGACAGCCAGATACGCAGTATTTT. As protein: CASSGRPGQPDTQYF.

This chain connects TRBV5-1 to TRBJ2-7, with D maybe TRBD1 (5 bases). Deletions cut 2 bases from V and 7 bases from J, with 19 bases between. Per the germline V gene, CDR1 is SGHRS and CDR2 is YFSETQ. This CDR3 is built from 15 residues. Here the CDR3 DNA reads TGCGCCAGCAGCTTTGACGCCCCAAAGGGGATGGAGCAGTACTTC. It yields the protein CASSFDAPKGMEQYF.

This clonotype occurred many times. The V gene is TRBV5-1, the J gene TRBJ2-1; the D gene is possibly TRBD2 (5 bases). Germline V gene lookup returns CDR1 SGHRS and CDR2 YFSETQ. The V end lost 4 bases, the J end lost 9 bases, and 20 bases lay between the germline ends. This CDR3 spans 15 amino acids. In DNA, the CDR3 is TGCGCCAGCAGCATTTCCCTTTCCACTAGTGGTGAGCAGTTCTTC. Translated, it gives CASSISLSTSGEQFF. Combining the CDR3 with reference TRBV5-1 and TRBJ2-1 gives the whole variable domain KAGVTQTPRYLIKTRGQQVTLSCSPISGHRSVSWYQQTPGQGLQFLFEYFSETQRNKGNFPGRFSGRQFSNSRSEMNVSTLELGDSALYLCASSISLSTSGEQFFGPGTRLTVL.